Listed here are 31 T cell receptor beta chains from one sample, sequenced in a study of blood T cell repertoires in COVID-19. The protocol was immunoSEQ multiplex PCR, while the TCRdb copy is restricted to in-frame clones and leaves out a portion. The sample shows roughly 200,000 clones, roughly 77% of them seen only once. Sequencing used PBMCs or T cells enriched from blood (not recorded which). The receptors were gathered from a man in his forties or fifties who had recovered from COVID-19.

The chain is built from TRBV4-1 and TRBJ2-1; 8 bases fit TRBD2. Per germline, CDR1 MGHRA and CDR2 YSYEKL. There are 13 residues in the CDR3. With V trimmed by 7 bases and J by 4 bases, 3 bases remained unmatched. CDR3 in DNA: TGCGCCAGCAAGGCTAGCGGGTACAATGAGCAGTTCTTC. This gives the protein CASKASGYNEQFF.

V is TRBV6-5 and J is TRBJ1-4, with 7 bases lining up with TRBD1. The germline gives CDR1 MNHEY, CDR2 SVGAGI. J gave up 8 bases and V 4 bases, and 7 bases lay outside the gene matches. The CDR3 loop spans 14 amino acids. CDR3 loop: CASSLEGAGEKLFF. CDR3 coding DNA: TGTGCCAGCAGTTTGGAGGGGGCGGGGGAAAAACTGTTTTTT.

The rearrangement links TRBV14 to TRBJ1-5, with 10 bases aligning to TRBD1. CDR1 is SGHDN and CDR2 is FVKESK in the germline V gene. The CDR3 consists of 18 residues. The J segment lost 1 base and the V segment lost 4 bases, leaving 10 bases of the junction unmatched. As DNA, the CDR3 is TGTGCCAGCAGCCCTGACCGGGACAGGGGTCGGAGCAATCAGCCCCAGCATTTT. This codes for CASSPDRDRGRSNQPQHF.

Here the CDR3 DNA reads TGTGCCAGCAGCCAAGAATCCGGACAGGGGTACGAGCAGTACTTC. Amino acids: CASSQESGQGYEQYF. V and J are TRBV3-1 (or the pseudogene TRBV3-2) and TRBJ2-7; 9 bases agree with TRBD1. Germline CDR1 and CDR2: LGHDT and YNNKEL (reference sequence). The length of the CDR3 is 15 residues. The J segment lost 4 bases and the V segment lost 0 bases, leaving 4 bases of the junction unmatched.

The chain carries TRBV7-9 and TRBJ1-1; 7 bases are shared with TRBD1. Germline CDR1 reads SEHNR; CDR2 reads FQNEAQ (reference sequence). V was clipped by 2 bases and J by 4 bases; unmatched bases: 1. The CDR3 is 13 amino acids. The CDR3 nucleotides read TGTGCCAGCAGCTTAAACAGGGGCACTGAAGCTTTCTTT. It yields the protein CASSLNRGTEAFF. The full variable domain, its missing parts supplied by reference TRBV7-9 and TRBJ1-1, is DTGVSQNPRHKITKRGQNVTFRCDPISEHNRLYWYRQTLGQGPEFLTYFQNEAQLEKSRLLSDRFSAERPKGSFSTLEIQRTEQGDSAMYLCASSLNRGTEAFFGQGTRLTVV.

This clone turned up a few times. V usage is TRBV4-2 and J usage is TRBJ1-2, with TRBD1 matching over 8 bases. Germline V CDR1 and CDR2: LGHNA, YNFKEQ. Trimming cost V 5 bases and J 3 bases; bases outside gene matches: 5. This CDR3 contains 14 residues. The CDR3 nucleotides are TGTGCCAGCAGCTCGGACAGGGAGGACTATGGCTACACCTTC. It specifies CASSSDREDYGYTF.

A few counts support this clone. The genes are TRBV5-1 and TRBJ2-3, with TRBD2 identical over 16 bases. The trim removed 3 bases at V and 2 bases at J, leaving 6 bases unmatched. The CDR3 contains 18 residues. Germline V lookup: CDR1 SGHRS, CDR2 YFSETQ. The CDR3 DNA follows: TGCGCCAGCAGCTCGCCGGGACTAGCGGGAGGGCTCACAGATACGCAGTATTTT. Translating gives CASSSPGLAGGLTDTQYF.

This clone has just one count. The chain is built from TRBV7-8 and TRBJ2-3; 9 bases line up with TRBD1. V lost 2 bases to trimming and J lost 2 bases; unmatched junction nucleotides: 5. Germline V CDR1 and CDR2: SGHVS, FQNEAQ. The CDR3 consists of 16 residues. The CDR3 DNA reads as TGTGCCAGCAGCTTATCAGGGACAGGGACCACAGATACGCAGTATTTT. It specifies CASSLSGTGTTDTQYF.

The chain joins TRBV20-1 to TRBJ1-5; a possible D gene is TRBD1 (5 bases). The CDR3 covers 13 residues. V was shortened by 3 bases and J by 7 bases, with 13 bases between the two germline ends. CDR1 is DFQATT and CDR2 is SNEGSKA in the germline V gene (reference sequence). CDR3 in DNA: TGCAGTGCTAGTCCCGGGGGAAGGCAGCCCCAGCATTTT. Encoded protein: CSASPGGRQPQHF.

This chain connects TRBV3-1 (or the pseudogene TRBV3-2) to TRBJ2-5; the D gene is possibly TRBD2 (5 bases). CDR1 and CDR2 (germline): LGHDT, YNNKEL (reference sequence). This CDR3 region has 10 residues. V was shortened by 10 bases and J by 5 bases, with 8 bases between the two germline ends. The CDR3: CATGVETQYF. The CDR3 nucleotides are TGTGCCACCGGGGTCGAGACCCAGTACTTC.

This chain uses TRBV19 with TRBJ1-1; 8 bases fit TRBD1. The CDR3 extends over 14 amino acids. Germline-derived CDR1 and CDR2 are LNHDA and SQIVND (reference sequence). The J segment lost 3 bases and the V segment lost 6 bases, leaving 6 bases of the junction unmatched. DNA of the CDR3: TGTGCCAGTAGACTGGGACAGGCGTACACTGAAGCTTTCTTT. Its translation is CASRLGQAYTEAFF.

The chain links TRBV27 to TRBJ1-2; D is ambiguous. The V and J ends lost 6 bases and 4 bases respectively, with 15 bases between them. This CDR3 region has 14 residues. The germline V gene encodes CDR1 MNHEY and CDR2 SMNVEV (reference sequence). This CDR3 is CASRGDGGPYGYTF. The CDR3 region has the DNA TGTGCCAGCAGAGGCGACGGAGGACCCTATGGCTACACCTTC.

The chain joins TRBV18 to TRBJ1-6; no clear D gene. CDR3 length: 14 amino acids. CDR1 and CDR2 from the germline V gene are KGHSH and LQKENI. V was pared by 2 bases and J by 14 bases, with 16 bases between. CDR3 sequence reads: CASSPYSGVSALHF. In nucleotides, the CDR3 is TGTGCCAGCTCACCATATTCCGGGGTCTCGGCCCTCCACTTT.

J is TRBJ1-6 and V is TRBV5-1; 11 bases match TRBD1. With V trimmed by 3 bases and J by 9 bases, 5 bases remained unmatched. This CDR3 spans 15 amino acids. Germline values: CDR1 SGHRS, CDR2 YFSETQ. CDR3 DNA sequence: TGCGCCAGCAGCTACGCCGGGACAGGGGGTTCACCCCTCCACTTT. Translated, it gives CASSYAGTGGSPLHF.

This rearrangement joins TRBV9 to TRBJ2-3, with TRBD2 matching 9 bases. Germline CDR1 SGDLS, CDR2 YYNGEE. The CDR3 is 16 amino acids. J lost 8 bases, V lost 2 bases, and 12 bases had no gene match. DNA for the CDR3: TGTGCCAGCAGCGTGGGTGGACTAGCGTTCAGTAGTACGCAGTATTTT. It yields the protein CASSVGGLAFSSTQYF.

This rearrangement joins TRBV29-1 to TRBJ2-5; 9 positions match TRBD2. This CDR3 has 13 residues. CDR1 and CDR2 (germline): SQVTM, ANQGSEA. V lost 7 bases and J lost 4; bases outside the gene matches: 7. As DNA, the CDR3 is TGCAGCGCTGGGGCTAGCGGGGCAGAGACCCAGTACTTC. Residues: CSAGASGAETQYF.

This chain uses TRBV9 with TRBJ2-1, with TRBD2 matching over 7 bases. This CDR3 spans 14 amino acids. Germline CDR1 and CDR2: SGDLS and YYNGEE. V trimming: 4 bases; J trimming: 1 base; junction bases outside the gene matches: 2. The CDR3 DNA reads TGTGCCAGCAGCCGGGACTATTCCTACAATGAGCAGTTCTTC. Residues: CASSRDYSYNEQFF.

This clone was picked up one time. This chain connects TRBV18 to TRBJ2-7; D is unresolved. This CDR3 is built from 13 residues. Germline-derived CDR1 and CDR2 are KGHSH and LQKENI. Trimming left V 3 bases short and J 4 bases short, with 10 bases between. Here the CDR3 DNA reads TGTGCCAGCTCACCGTCCGAACAGTACGAGCAGTACTTC. Translation: CASSPSEQYEQYF. The complete variable domain, with remaining parts taken from reference TRBV18 and TRBJ2-7, reads NAGVMQNPRHLVRRRGQEARLRCSPMKGHSHVYWYRQLPEEGLKFMVYLQKENIIDESGMPKERFSAEFPKEGPSILRIQQVVRGDSAAYFCASSPSEQYEQYFGPGTRLTVT.

A note on this clone: The junction departs from the called germline gene at one end, perhaps through a read error. The same CDR3 also results from other DNA sequences found in this sample. This chain joins TRBV5-1 and TRBJ1-4, with D unresolved. CDR1 and CDR2 from the germline V gene are SGHRS and YFSETQ. This CDR3 contains 16 residues. The CDR3 nucleotides read TGCGCCAGCAGCTTGGCTTCCCTGGCAACAAATGAAAAACTGTTTTTT. Encoded protein: CASSLASLATNEKLFF. Combining the CDR3 with reference TRBV5-1 and TRBJ1-4 gives the whole variable domain KAGVTQTPRYLIKTRGQQVTLSCSPISGHRSVSWYQQTPGQGLQFLFEYFSETQRNKGNFPGRFSGRQFSNSRSEMNVSTLELGDSALYLCASSLASLATNEKLFFGSGTQLSVL.

The chain links TRBV29-1 to TRBJ1-1; D gene unclear. Germline assignment: CDR1 SQVTM and CDR2 ANQGSEA. Trimming cost V 7 bases and J 4 bases, with 28 bases left between them. This CDR3 spans 17 amino acids. In DNA, the CDR3 is TGCAGCGCTAGAGGCCATATAGAGGGTGGATTGAGCACTGAAGCTTTCTTT. This sequence encodes CSARGHIEGGLSTEAFF.

Only a few counts were recorded for this clone. V is TRBV18 and J is TRBJ1-1; the D is unclear. Trimming removed 6 bases at V and 0 bases at J, with 14 bases between. Germline loops: CDR1 KGHSH, CDR2 LQKENI. This CDR3 is built from 15 residues. The CDR3 is CASSPTFGVNTEAFF. CDR3 nucleotides: TGTGCCAGCTCCCCCACCTTTGGAGTGAACACTGAAGCTTTCTTT.

The CDR3 here is CASRISGGSVETQYF. CDR3 nucleotide sequence: TGTGCCAGCCGCATAAGCGGGGGGTCGGTAGAGACCCAGTACTTC. The chain uses TRBV11-2 and TRBJ2-5, with 9 nucleotides matching TRBD2. In germline, CDR1 is SGHAT, CDR2 FQNNGV. J gave up 4 bases and V 8 bases, and 11 bases lay outside the gene matches. CDR3 size: 15 residues.

The rearrangement links TRBV7-3 to TRBJ2-5; the D gene is possibly TRBD2 (6 bases). The CDR3 is 11 residues long. The germline CDR1 and CDR2 sequences are SGHTA and FQGTGA. Trimming removed 5 bases at V and 11 bases at J, with 12 bases between. The CDR3 loop is CASSPGLIQYF. As DNA, the CDR3 is TGTGCCAGCAGCCCAGGACTAATTCAGTACTTC.

The gene calls are TRBV27 and TRBJ2-1, with a possible D match to TRBD2 (6 bases). The CDR3 totals 14 residues. V was shortened by 3 bases and J by 0 bases, with 6 bases between the two germline ends. CDR1 and CDR2 from the germline V gene are MNHEY and SMNVEV (reference sequence). In DNA form, the CDR3 reads TGTGCCAGCAGTTTGGGGGGCTCCTACAATGAGCAGTTCTTC. Its protein is CASSLGGSYNEQFF.

The chain recombines TRBV3-1 (or the pseudogene TRBV3-2) with TRBJ1-3; TRBD1 is a possible D gene (5 bases). V lost 6 bases and J 0 bases, leaving 9 bases between the germline ends. The germline gives CDR1 LGHDT, CDR2 YNNKEL (reference sequence). The CDR3 spans 14 residues. The CDR3 sequence is CASRAGGSGNTIYF. The CDR3 bases are TGTGCCAGCAGGGCGGGGGGCTCTGGAAACACCATATATTTT.

This clone has only a few counts. The chain couples TRBV3-1 (or the pseudogene TRBV3-2) to TRBJ1-4; 9 nucleotides line up with TRBD1. The CDR3 contains 17 residues. V was clipped by 5 bases and J by 8 bases; unmatched bases: 15. The V gene's germline CDR1 is LGHDT and CDR2 YNNKEL (reference sequence). The CDR3 sequence: CASSTLLDDRGEEKLFF. The CDR3 nucleotides read TGTGCCAGCAGCACTCTTCTTGACGACAGGGGGGAGGAAAAACTGTTTTTT.

The chain combines TRBV5-6 with TRBJ1-5, with TRBD1 matching over 8 bases. V trimming: 1 base; J trimming: 10 bases; junction bases outside the gene matches: 10. The germline CDR1 and CDR2 sequences are SGHDT and YYEEEE. This CDR3 is 15 amino acids long. The CDR3 spells CASSLRTGFSSPQHF. CDR3 sequence (DNA): TGTGCCAGCAGCTTGAGGACAGGGTTTTCTTCCCCCCAGCATTTT.

V and J are TRBV10-1 and TRBJ1-1, with unresolved D. The CDR3 has 13 residues. Germline lookup yields CDR1 WNHNN and CDR2 SYGVQD (reference sequence). The V and J ends lost 6 bases and 2 bases respectively, with 10 bases between them. CDR3 amino acids: CASRLTQNTEAFF. CDR3 nucleotide sequence: TGCGCCAGCAGACTGACACAAAACACTGAAGCTTTCTTT.

This clone was counted a single time. This chain connects TRBV6-1 to TRBJ1-5; 7 bases align to TRBD1. The CDR3 covers 14 residues. J gave up 7 bases and V 2 bases, and 5 bases lay outside the gene matches. Per the germline V gene, CDR1 is MNHNS and CDR2 is SASEGT. CDR3: CASSEWQGVQPQHF. The CDR3 DNA sequence: TGTGCCAGCAGTGAATGGCAGGGGGTCCAGCCCCAGCATTTT.

This chain connects TRBV4-2 to TRBJ2-5; tentatively, D is TRBD1 (6 bases). The germline V gene encodes CDR1 LGHNA and CDR2 YNFKEQ. V lost 0 bases to trimming and J lost 2 bases, with 10 bases between them. This CDR3 has 15 residues. CDR3 region: CASSQEGARQETQYF. The CDR3 DNA reads as TGTGCCAGCAGCCAAGAGGGGGCGAGGCAAGAGACCCAGTACTTC.

J is TRBJ2-7 and V is TRBV27; 7 positions match TRBD1. The CDR3 covers 15 residues. V lost 3 bases and J lost 0; bases outside the gene matches: 5. CDR1 MNHEY and CDR2 SMNVEV come from the germline V gene (reference sequence). The CDR3 reads CASSFHRGHSYEQYF. The CDR3 region has the DNA TGTGCCAGCAGTTTTCACAGGGGCCACTCCTACGAGCAGTACTTC.